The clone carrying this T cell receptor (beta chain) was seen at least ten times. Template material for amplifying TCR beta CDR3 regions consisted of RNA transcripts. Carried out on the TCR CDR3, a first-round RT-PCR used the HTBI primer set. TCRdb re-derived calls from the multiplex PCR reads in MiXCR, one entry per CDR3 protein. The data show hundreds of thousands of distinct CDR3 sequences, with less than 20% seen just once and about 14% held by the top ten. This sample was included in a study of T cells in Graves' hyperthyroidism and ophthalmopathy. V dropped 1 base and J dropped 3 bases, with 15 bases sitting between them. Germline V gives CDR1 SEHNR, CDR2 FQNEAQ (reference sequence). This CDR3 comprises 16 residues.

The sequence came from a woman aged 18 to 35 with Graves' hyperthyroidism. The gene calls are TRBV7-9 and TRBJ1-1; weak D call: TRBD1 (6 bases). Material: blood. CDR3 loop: CASSLGGSRGHTEAFF. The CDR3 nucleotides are TGTGCCAGCAGCTTAGGGGGGAGTCGGGGGCACACTGAAGCTTTCTTT.